These T cell receptor beta chains were read from a single sample in a study of blood T cell repertoires in COVID-19. The table came from immunoSEQ multiplex PCR; TCRdb's copy has only in-frame clones and leaves some out. The repertoire consists of about 78,000 clones, with roughly 86% occurring once and the leading ten covering about 5%. The specimen was peripheral blood. These receptors were taken from a man aged 50 or older with active or convalescent COVID-19. CDR3s include the opening cysteine and the closing phenylalanine or tryptophan. The order of the fields is clone size, D gene, V gene, J gene, CDR3 protein, CDR3 DNA. A D gene is named only where the DNA matches it firmly. A row's size may be missing; if present it is once, few, many or a size class.

abundance: .; d_gene: .; v_gene: TRBV5-1; j_gene: TRBJ1-3; CDR3aa: CASSLGDSHSGNTIYF; CDR3nt: TGCGCCAGCAGCTTGGGTGACAGCCACTCTGGAAACACCATATATTTT
abundance: .; d_gene: .; v_gene: TRBV7-9; j_gene: TRBJ1-6; CDR3aa: CASSRGENSPLHF; CDR3nt: TGTGCCAGCAGTCGAGGCGAGAATTCACCCCTCCACTTT
abundance: .; d_gene: .; v_gene: TRBV3-1/TRBV3-2; j_gene: TRBJ1-6; CDR3aa: CASSQGVVNSQILHF; CDR3nt: TGTGCCAGCAGCCAAGGTGTAGTAAACAGTCAAATCCTCCACTTT
abundance: .; d_gene: .; v_gene: TRBV7-8; j_gene: TRBJ1-2; CDR3aa: CASSLGRPTVNYGYTF; CDR3nt: TGTGCCAGCAGCTTAGGTCGGCCCACAGTTAACTATGGCTACACCTTC
abundance: .; d_gene: TRBD1; v_gene: TRBV9; j_gene: TRBJ2-2; CDR3aa: CASNPWDRGTGELFF; CDR3nt: TGTGCCAGCAATCCCTGGGACAGGGGTACCGGGGAGCTGTTTTTT
abundance: .; d_gene: .; v_gene: TRBV4-2; j_gene: TRBJ1-1; CDR3aa: CASSLPGGGTEAFF; CDR3nt: TGTGCCAGCAGCCTACCGGGGGGGGGTACTGAAGCTTTCTTT
abundance: .; d_gene: TRBD1; v_gene: TRBV11-2; j_gene: TRBJ1-1; CDR3aa: CASSTPTGGVTEAFF; CDR3nt: TGTGCCAGCAGCACCCCGACAGGGGGCGTCACTGAAGCTTTCTTT
abundance: once; d_gene: .; v_gene: TRBV25-1; j_gene: TRBJ2-5; CDR3aa: CASIPVGSVYQETQYF; CDR3nt: TGTGCCAGCATCCCGGTGGGTAGCGTGTACCAAGAGACCCAGTACTTC
abundance: once; d_gene: TRBD1; v_gene: TRBV9; j_gene: TRBJ1-3; CDR3aa: CASSVQGARGNTIYF; CDR3nt: TGTGCCAGCAGCGTTCAGGGGGCGCGAGGAAACACCATATATTTT
abundance: .; d_gene: .; v_gene: TRBV5-1; j_gene: TRBJ1-1; CDR3aa: CASSPAQVNTEAFF; CDR3nt: TGCGCCAGCAGTCCCGCACAGGTGAACACTGAAGCTTTCTTT
abundance: .; d_gene: .; v_gene: TRBV11-3; j_gene: TRBJ2-1; CDR3aa: CASMGGRFYNEQFF; CDR3nt: TGTGCCAGCATGGGGGGGCGCTTCTACAATGAGCAGTTCTTC
abundance: .; d_gene: .; v_gene: TRBV28; j_gene: TRBJ1-5; CDR3aa: CASSAYSTQPQHF; CDR3nt: TGTGCCAGCAGTGCCTACAGCACCCAGCCCCAGCATTTT
abundance: .; d_gene: .; v_gene: TRBV18; j_gene: TRBJ1-2; CDR3aa: CASSPNQQDTYGYTF; CDR3nt: TGTGCCAGCTCACCAAATCAACAGGACACCTATGGCTACACCTTC
abundance: .; d_gene: .; v_gene: TRBV6-2/TRBV6-3; j_gene: TRBJ2-2; CDR3aa: CASSPANTGELFF; CDR3nt: TGTGCCAGCAGCCCCGCGAACACCGGGGAGCTGTTTTTT
abundance: .; d_gene: TRBD2; v_gene: TRBV7-9; j_gene: TRBJ2-3; CDR3aa: CASSYLAGGGDTQYF; CDR3nt: TGTGCCAGCAGCTACCTAGCGGGGGGAGGGGATACGCAGTATTTT
abundance: .; d_gene: .; v_gene: TRBV2; j_gene: TRBJ1-2; CDR3aa: CASSADRTVGGYTF; CDR3nt: TGTGCCAGCAGTGCTGACAGAACGGTGGGTGGCTACACCTTC
abundance: .; d_gene: .; v_gene: TRBV5-1; j_gene: TRBJ1-1; CDR3aa: CASSFGSGPNTEAFF; CDR3nt: TGCGCCAGCAGCTTTGGGTCAGGGCCGAACACTGAAGCTTTCTTT
abundance: .; d_gene: TRBD1; v_gene: TRBV19; j_gene: TRBJ1-2; CDR3aa: CASTPQGEVYGYTF; CDR3nt: TGTGCCAGTACCCCTCAGGGGGAGGTTTATGGCTACACCTTC
abundance: .; d_gene: .; v_gene: TRBV2; j_gene: TRBJ1-5; CDR3aa: CASSEARGGQPQHF; CDR3nt: TGTGCCAGCAGTGAAGCGAGGGGAGGACAGCCCCAGCATTTT
abundance: medium-sized; d_gene: .; v_gene: TRBV13; j_gene: TRBJ2-5; CDR3aa: CASTGRGQETQYF; CDR3nt: TGTGCCAGCACCGGACGGGGCCAAGAGACCCAGTACTTC
abundance: once; d_gene: .; v_gene: TRBV10-1; j_gene: TRBJ2-2; CDR3aa: CASSERPGGELFF; CDR3nt: TGCGCCAGCAGTGAAAGACCGGGGGGGGAGCTGTTTTTT
abundance: .; d_gene: .; v_gene: TRBV2; j_gene: TRBJ2-5; CDR3aa: CASQEKETQYF; CDR3nt: TGTGCCAGCCAGGAAAAAGAGACCCAGTACTTC
abundance: .; d_gene: TRBD2; v_gene: TRBV28; j_gene: TRBJ2-3; CDR3aa: CASSPREVAGRDTQYF; CDR3nt: TGTGCCAGCAGTCCTAGGGAGGTAGCGGGGAGAGATACGCAGTATTTT
abundance: .; d_gene: .; v_gene: TRBV6-6; j_gene: TRBJ1-1; CDR3aa: CASSYRTENTEAFF; CDR3nt: TGTGCCAGCAGTTACCGGACAGAAAACACTGAAGCTTTCTTT
abundance: .; d_gene: TRBD2; v_gene: TRBV6-6; j_gene: TRBJ2-5; CDR3aa: CASSTSVGQETQYF; CDR3nt: TGTGCCAGCAGTACTAGCGTGGGACAAGAGACCCAGTACTTC
abundance: once; d_gene: TRBD1; v_gene: TRBV28; j_gene: TRBJ2-1; CDR3aa: CASSRAGGSYNEQFF; CDR3nt: TGTGCCAGCAGTCGAGCAGGGGGCTCCTACAATGAGCAGTTCTTC
abundance: .; d_gene: TRBD2; v_gene: TRBV3-1/TRBV3-2; j_gene: TRBJ2-3; CDR3aa: CASSQSGGGDTQYF; CDR3nt: TGTGCCAGCAGCCAAAGCGGGGGAGGGGATACGCAGTATTTT
abundance: .; d_gene: .; v_gene: TRBV6-6; j_gene: TRBJ1-5; CDR3aa: CASSGAYQPQHF; CDR3nt: TGTGCCAGCAGCGGAGCGTATCAGCCCCAGCATTTT